This entry features one T cell receptor beta chain sequence. This sample was included in a study of blood T cell repertoires in COVID-19. Study details: The United States, Italy and Spain supplied acute and convalescent COVID-19 samples.

Trimming took 4 bases from V and 4 from J, leaving 11 bases between them. Germline V gene lookup returns CDR1 GTSNPN and CDR2 SVGIG (reference sequence). The CDR3 totals 13 residues. Assay used: immunoSEQ multiplex PCR; TCRdb lists only in-frame clones, some missing. This table has around 260,000 clones, 80% to 90% appearing once. Seattle's enrolled individuals joined amid active infection and were then monitored longitudinally. The clonotype was recovered from a woman in her 70s with COVID-19, enrolled during active disease. The chain combines TRBV30 with TRBJ2-1; D unclear. Sequenced material: peripheral blood. The CDR3: CAWIGQTYNEQFF. The CDR3 DNA follows: TGTGCCTGGATTGGTCAGACTTACAATGAGCAGTTCTTC. Looking up the rest from reference TRBV30 and TRBJ2-1 gives the full variable domain: SQTIHQWPATLVQPVGSPLSLECTVEGTSNPNLYWYRQAAGRGLQLLFYSVGIGQISSEVPQNLSASRPQDRQFILSSKKLLLSDSGFYLCAWIGQTYNEQFFGPGTRLTVL.